These 9 T cell receptor beta chains were sequenced from one sample in a study of T cells in Graves' hyperthyroidism and ophthalmopathy. TCR beta CDR3 regions were amplified from RNA transcripts. HTBI primers were employed in a first-round RT-PCR of the TCR CDR3. TCRdb re-called the multiplex PCR reads through MiXCR, storing one row per CDR3 protein. The table shows hundreds of thousands of distinct CDR3 sequences, with around 13% occurring only once. Material for sequencing was blood. The receptors here all came from a woman aged 45 to 65 with Graves' ophthalmopathy.

V and J are TRBV30 and TRBJ2-1; the D gene could be TRBD1 or TRBD2 (5 bases each). Germline V CDR1 and CDR2: GTSNPN, SVGIG (reference sequence). The V end was cut by 3 bases, the J end by 9 bases, with 21 bases between. This CDR3 contains 15 residues. The CDR3 coding sequence is TGTGCCTGGAGCCCCCCGGGGACGGTACCCGGTGAGCAGTTCTTC. Protein product: CAWSPPGTVPGEQFF.

This clonotype was counted at least ten times. The V gene is TRBV6-5, the J gene TRBJ2-3, with D perhaps matching TRBD2 (5 bases). The germline V and J ends were trimmed by 0 bases and 2 bases, with 12 bases remaining between them. Per germline, CDR1 MNHEY and CDR2 SVGAGI. This CDR3 region has 16 residues. The CDR3 DNA reads as TGTGCCAGCAGTTACTCGATTGCGGAGGACACAGATACGCAGTATTTT. Translated: CASSYSIAEDTDTQYF.

In this sample, this clonotype turned up a few times. The DNA for the CDR3 is TGTGCCAGCAGCCGGGTTAATCCCGACACAGATACGCAGTATTTT. It translates to CASSRVNPDTDTQYF. The rearrangement links TRBV5-5 to TRBJ2-3, with D uncertain. The CDR3 sequence is 15 residues long. Trimming pared 4 bases from V and 2 bases from J, leaving 14 bases between. Germline CDR1 and CDR2: SGHKS and YYEKEE (reference sequence).

The CDR3 region is CASSLWGSLYEKLFF. CDR3 nucleotides: TGTGCCAGCAGCTTATGGGGGAGTTTATATGAAAAACTGTTTTTT. The V gene is TRBV7-2, the J gene TRBJ1-4, with a tentative D call TRBD1 (5 bases). The V gene's germline CDR1 is SGHTA and CDR2 FQGNSA. The CDR3 is 15 residues long. Trimming removed 2 bases at V and 6 bases at J, with 13 bases between.

For the CDR3, the DNA is TGTGCCAGCACCCTGCGGGGACAAAACACTGAAGCTTTCTTT. Amino acid sequence: CASTLRGQNTEAFF. This sequence joins TRBV12-3 or TRBV12-4 and TRBJ1-1, with D maybe TRBD1 (6 bases). The CDR3 is 14 amino acids. V was clipped by 7 bases and J by 2 bases, with 14 bases between them.

This clonotype was recorded at least ten times. The chain joins TRBV28 to TRBJ2-2; no reliable D call. Germline loops: CDR1 MDHEN, CDR2 SYDVKM. This CDR3 spans 15 amino acids. Between the trimmed V and J ends, which lost 5 bases and 2 bases, there was a span of 12 bases. The CDR3 spells CASSSTLKNTGELFF. DNA of the CDR3: TGTGCCAGCAGTAGTACCTTAAAAAACACCGGGGAGCTGTTTTTT. Combining the CDR3 with reference TRBV28 and TRBJ2-2 gives the whole variable domain DVKVTQSSRYLVKRTGEKVFLECVQDMDHENMFWYRQDPGLGLRLIYFSYDVKMKEKGDIPEGYSVSREKKERFSLILESASTNQTSMYLCASSSTLKNTGELFFGEGSRLTVL.

This clonotype was detected ten times or more. The gene calls are TRBV12-3 or TRBV12-4 and TRBJ2-7, with 12 bases matching TRBD2. V lost 7 bases to trimming and J lost 2 bases; unmatched junction nucleotides: 3. The CDR3 covers 14 residues. The CDR3 coding sequence is TGTGCCAGCACCCCTAGCGGGAGGGCCTACGAGCAGTACTTC. It yields the protein CASTPSGRAYEQYF.

This clonotype was seen many times. This chain connects TRBV19 to TRBJ2-5; TRBD2 matches 14 bases. Germline lookup yields CDR1 LNHDA and CDR2 SQIVND (reference sequence). The V and J ends lost 3 bases and 6 bases, in that order; junction bases with no gene match: 12. This CDR3 comprises 18 residues. The CDR3 DNA sequence: TGTGCCAGTAGTATGGCGGGACTAGCGGGAGATGTCGGGAAGACCCAGTACTTC. This sequence encodes CASSMAGLAGDVGKTQYF. The full variable domain, its missing parts supplied by reference TRBV19 and TRBJ2-5, is DGGITQSPKYLFRKEGQNVTLSCEQNLNHDAMYWYRQDPGQGLRLIYYSQIVNDFQKGDIAEGYSVSREKKESFPLTVTSAQKNPTAFYLCASSMAGLAGDVGKTQYFGPGTRLLVL.

This clonotype was counted many times. The rearrangement links TRBV30 to TRBJ2-1, with D tentatively TRBD2 (5 bases). The CDR3 length is 14 residues. Germline V gene data show CDR1 as GTSNPN and CDR2 as SVGIG (reference sequence). The V gene lost 5 bases and the J gene lost 4 bases, with 15 bases spanning the gap. In nucleotides, the CDR3 is TGTGCCTGGGAGGAGATTAGCGCTTACAATGAGCAGTTCTTC. Residues: CAWEEISAYNEQFF.